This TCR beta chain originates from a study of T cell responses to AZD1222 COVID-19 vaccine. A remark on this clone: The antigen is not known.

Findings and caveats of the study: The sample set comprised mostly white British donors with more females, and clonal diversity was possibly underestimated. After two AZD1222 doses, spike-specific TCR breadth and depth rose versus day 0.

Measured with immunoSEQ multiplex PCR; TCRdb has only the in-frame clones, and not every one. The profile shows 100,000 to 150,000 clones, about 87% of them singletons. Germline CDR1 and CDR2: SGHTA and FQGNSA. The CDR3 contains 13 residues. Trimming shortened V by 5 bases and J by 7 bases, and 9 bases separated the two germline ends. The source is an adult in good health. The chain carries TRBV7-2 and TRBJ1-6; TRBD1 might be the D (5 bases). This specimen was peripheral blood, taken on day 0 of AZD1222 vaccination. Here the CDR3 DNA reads TGTGCCAGCAGCCTCAGACAGAATTCACCCCTCCACTTT. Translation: CASSLRQNSPLHF.